The 5 T cell receptor beta chains listed next were all sequenced from one sample in a study of cytomegalovirus exposure and HLA in healthy donors. The PCR made use of 60 Vbeta and 13 Jbeta primers. Sequencing used immunoSEQ multiplex PCR; TCRdb keeps in-frame clones, though not all of them. This listing includes about 200,000 clones. The specimen was PBMCs. These receptors were obtained from a man between 25 and 39 years old in good health and CMV-seronegative.

The V gene is TRBV6-5, the J gene TRBJ1-2, with 7 bases identical to TRBD1. The length of the CDR3 is 14 residues. Unmatched junction bases numbered 3, after V lost 0 bases and J lost 5 bases. Per germline, CDR1 MNHEY and CDR2 SVGAGI. In DNA, the CDR3 is TGTGCCAGCAGTTACTCCGCAGGGGGGTATGGCTACACCTTC. Translated, it gives CASSYSAGGYGYTF.

The chain combines TRBV9 with TRBJ1-1; 7 positions agree with TRBD1. The CDR3 has 15 amino acids. Germline CDR1 is SGDLS and CDR2 is YYNGEE. The trim removed 5 bases at V and 3 bases at J, leaving 10 bases unmatched. CDR3 nucleotide sequence: TGTGCCAGCAGAAAAATCCCGGGACAGCACACTGAAGCTTTCTTT. It specifies CASRKIPGQHTEAFF.

This rearrangement joins TRBV4-1 to TRBJ2-5, with 9 positions matching TRBD1. Trimming took 0 bases from V and 4 from J; bases not matched to a gene: 12. This CDR3 is built from 18 residues. The V gene's germline CDR1 is MGHRA and CDR2 YSYEKL. This CDR3 reads CASSQDQEDRGAGETQYF. Here the CDR3 DNA reads TGCGCCAGCAGCCAAGATCAGGAGGACAGGGGCGCCGGAGAGACCCAGTACTTC.

V gene TRBV15 combines with J gene TRBJ2-1; a weak D match, TRBD2 (6 bases). Germline loops: CDR1 LNHNV, CDR2 YYDKDF (reference sequence). The CDR3 loop spans 15 amino acids. V was trimmed by 1 base and J by 5 bases, leaving 12 bases between them. CDR3 sequence (DNA): TGTGCCACCAGCAGAGTAAGGCGGGACCACAATGAGCAGTTCTTC. This translates into CATSRVRRDHNEQFF. Full variable domain (remainder filled in from reference TRBV15 and TRBJ2-1): DAMVIQNPRYQVTQFGKPVTLSCSQTLNHNVMYWYQQKSSQAPKLLFHYYDKDFNNEADTPDNFQSRRPNTSFCFLDIRSPGLGDTAMYLCATSRVRRDHNEQFFGPGTRLTVL.

The chain uses TRBV6-6 and TRBJ2-7; 7 nucleotides line up with TRBD1. V shed 2 bases, J shed 2 bases, and the junction held 6 bases outside the gene matches. This CDR3 is 15 amino acids long. Germline V CDR1 and CDR2: MNHNY, SVGAGI (reference sequence). The CDR3 coding sequence is TGTGCCAGCAGTTACGAAAGGGGACAGACCTACGAGCAGTACTTC. The encoded protein is CASSYERGQTYEQYF.